The 19 T cell receptor beta chains in this list originate from one sample, sequenced in a study of T cell repertoires in cytomegalovirus infection (dated by TCRdb to the late 2010s). Read against the paper, the sample's treatment or condition label means: in vitro stimulation with specific CMV peptide epitopes to enrich CMV-specific T cells. The reads were generated on an Illumina HiSeq 1500. TCRdb ran its own pipeline on the public reads, namely fastp trimming at Q25 and MiXCR clone calling, and kept in-frame beta chains. One record per CDR3 amino acid sequence lists the most common genes and DNA. The table for this sample lists about 830,000 distinct CDR3 sequences; approximately 29% of them were counted only once. The ten largest clones take up around 12% of the sample. No antigen has been assigned to these receptors. Sequenced material: cultured CD8+ T cells from PBMCs, taken from culture after CMV antigen stimulation. The receptors come from a human donor in good health (CMV status not recorded). Some clones in this sample may be carry-over from other donors' samples.

The chain recombines TRBV4-1 with TRBJ2-7, with a possible D match to TRBD2 (6 bases). The CDR3 length is 15 residues. Trimming stripped 3 bases from V and 3 bases from J, with 15 bases between. Germline-derived CDR1 and CDR2 are MGHRA and YSYEKL. This CDR3 is CASSQLPGLIYEQYF. DNA of the CDR3: TGCGCCAGCAGCCAGCTTCCGGGACTGATCTACGAGCAGTACTTC.

Of note for this clonotype: One end of the junction is discordant with germline, which a read error may explain. The V call is TRBV5-1, the J call TRBJ2-7; 7 bases map to TRBD1. The CDR3 has 14 residues. Per the germline V gene, CDR1 is SGHRS and CDR2 is YFSETQ. CDR3 DNA: TGCGCCAGCAGCCTTGGGACAGTTGCCTACGAACAGTACTTC. Translated, it gives CASSLGTVAYEQYF.

This clonotype was found a few times. The genes are TRBV12-3 or TRBV12-4 and TRBJ2-1; 8 bases fit TRBD2. This CDR3 has 13 residues. V lost 8 bases to trimming and J lost 8 bases; unmatched junction nucleotides: 8. The CDR3 coding sequence is TGTGCCAGCGGATTAGCGGGGATGTATGAGCAGTTCTTC. It codes for CASGLAGMYEQFF.

As to this clonotype: At one end the junction does not follow the germline gene, possibly because of a read error. The chain is built from TRBV4-3 and TRBJ2-6; D is perhaps TRBD2 (7 bases). The CDR3 runs to 19 residues. The germline V gene has CDR1 LGHNA and CDR2 YSLEER. CDR3 DNA sequence: TGCGCCAGCAGCCAAGGCCTGGGGGGGGCGATCTCTGGGGCCAACGTCATGACTTTC. This sequence encodes CASSQGLGGAISGANVMTF.

This clonotype was recorded a few times. The chain is built from TRBV20-1 and TRBJ1-5; TRBD1 might be the D (6 bases). The germline V and J ends were trimmed by 3 bases and 7 bases, with 13 bases remaining between them. This CDR3 contains 13 residues. CDR1 DFQATT and CDR2 SNEGSKA come from the germline V gene (reference sequence). CDR3 amino acids: CSAREGVVQPQHF. In DNA form, the CDR3 reads TGCAGTGCTAGGGAGGGGGTTGTCCAGCCCCAGCATTTT.

This clonotype turned up a few times. The rearrangement links TRBV10-3 to TRBJ2-5; maybe TRBD2 (7 bases). Trimming took off 0 bases at V and 1 base at J, with 9 bases between the two ends. The CDR3 is 15 amino acids. CDR1 and CDR2 (germline): ENHRY, SYGVKD. CDR3 sequence: CAISESAGAQETQYF. CDR3 nucleotides: TGTGCCATCAGTGAGTCCGCGGGGGCCCAAGAGACCCAGTACTTC.

On this clonotype itself: One base away lies a much larger clone, so this may be a sequencing read error. The chain carries TRBV6-1 and TRBJ2-1; 7 positions match TRBD1. CDR3 size: 13 residues. Per germline, CDR1 MNHNS and CDR2 SASEGT. Written as DNA, the CDR3 is TGTGTCAGTTCTATCGGGACAGACAATGAGCAGTTCTTC. It codes for CVSSIGTDNEQFF.

The rearrangement joins TRBV6-4 to TRBJ2-2; TRBD1 matches 8 bases. The CDR3 loop spans 16 amino acids. With V trimmed by 4 bases and J by 2 bases, 6 bases remained unmatched. Germline V lookup: CDR1 MRHNA, CDR2 SNTAGT. CDR3 coding DNA: TGTGCCAGCAGTGTCTCCGGACAGGGAAACACCGGGGAGCTGTTTTTT. Its protein is CASSVSGQGNTGELFF.

This clonotype came up a few times. The gene calls are TRBV5-6 and TRBJ1-1; D gene uncertain. Germline loops: CDR1 SGHDT, CDR2 YYEEEE. V lost 3 bases, J lost 3 bases, and 12 bases lay in between. The length of the CDR3 is 14 residues. CDR3 DNA: TGTGCCAGCAGCTCTTCAAGAGGGTACACTGAAGCTTTCTTT. Its translation: CASSSSRGYTEAFF.

This clonotype was detected only a few times. V and J are TRBV19 and TRBJ1-2, with TRBD1 matching over 9 bases. Germline CDR1 LNHDA, CDR2 SQIVND (reference sequence). The J segment lost 8 bases and the V segment lost 3 bases, leaving 7 bases of the junction unmatched. The CDR3 covers 14 residues. This CDR3 is CASSMSGQGYGYTF. The CDR3 bases are TGTGCCAGTAGTATGAGCGGACAGGGGTACGGCTACACCTTC.

The rearrangement links TRBV19 to TRBJ2-1; D is unresolved. Trimming removed 7 bases from V and 8 bases from J, with 9 bases in between. This CDR3 contains 11 residues. Germline assignment: CDR1 LNHDA and CDR2 SQIVND (reference sequence). CDR3 region: CASIGVHEQFF. CDR3 DNA sequence: TGTGCCAGTATTGGGGTACATGAGCAGTTCTTC.

This chain joins TRBV6-1 and TRBJ2-1; 10 bases agree with TRBD2. J gave up 7 bases and V 4 bases, and 4 bases lay outside the gene matches. Germline CDR1 and CDR2: MNHNS and SASEGT. The CDR3 is 14 amino acids. The CDR3 region has the DNA TGTGCCAGCAGTGCCTGGACTAGCGGAAATGAGCAGTTCTTC. Its protein is CASSAWTSGNEQFF.

The chain links TRBV6-5 to TRBJ2-7; D gene unclear. CDR1 MNHEY and CDR2 SVGAGI come from the germline V gene. V lost 4 bases and J lost 2, with 9 bases in between. CDR3 size: 13 residues. CDR3 DNA sequence: TGTGCCAGCAGTTCTACACCGACCTACGAGCAGTACTTC. It specifies CASSSTPTYEQYF.

Points on this clonotype: The conserved final phenylalanine or tryptophan is absent from the CDR3, which likely points to a read error. The J gene is TRBJ2-5, the V gene TRBV7-4, with TRBD1 identical over 10 bases. CDR3 length: 17 amino acids. V dropped 2 bases and J dropped 4; count of bases not matched to a gene: 10. CDR1 is SGHVT and CDR2 is SQSDAQ in the germline V gene. CDR3 loop: CASSLHFRQGARETQYL. CDR3 DNA: TGTGCCAGCAGCTTACACTTTAGACAGGGGGCTAGAGAGACCCAGTACCTC.

There are a few counts of this clonotype. This sequence joins TRBV10-3 and TRBJ1-1; perhaps TRBD1 as D (5 bases). Between the trimmed V and J ends, which lost 11 bases and 6 bases, there was a span of 10 bases. This CDR3 has 10 amino acids. Germline CDR1 is ENHRY and CDR2 is SYGVKD. The CDR3 is CASQGSEAFF. Written as DNA, the CDR3 is TGTGCCTCTCAGGGATCTGAAGCTTTCTTT.

Many counts were recorded for this clonotype. The V call is TRBV7-8, the J call TRBJ2-3; TRBD2 might be the D (5 bases). Per germline, CDR1 SGHVS and CDR2 FQNEAQ. This CDR3 has 15 residues. The V end was cut by 4 bases, the J end by 2 bases, with 13 bases between. CDR3 DNA: TGTGCCAGCAGCTCGGCCGAGGACTCCACAGATACGCAGTATTTT. It is translated as CASSSAEDSTDTQYF.

The chain links TRBV25-1 to TRBJ2-7, with a possible D match to TRBD1 (6 bases). V lost 7 bases to trimming and J lost 4 bases, with 14 bases between them. Germline assignment: CDR1 MGHDK and CDR2 SYGVNS. This CDR3 spans 13 amino acids. CDR3 sequence (DNA): TGTGCCAGCACCGGGACAAGCGATTACGAGCAGTACTTC. It yields the protein CASTGTSDYEQYF.

This clonotype was observed a handful of times. The chain combines TRBV7-9 with TRBJ1-5, with 7 bases that match TRBD1. The trim removed 5 bases at V and 11 bases at J, leaving 18 bases unmatched. The length of the CDR3 is 16 residues. Germline values: CDR1 SEHNR, CDR2 FQNEAQ (reference sequence). CDR3 DNA sequence: TGTGCCAGCAGCGATTTCAGGACAGGACATCCGAAGGCCCAGCATTTT. Its translation: CASSDFRTGHPKAQHF.

CDR3 amino acids: CSAIPQGMVHTDTQYF. For the CDR3, the DNA is TGCAGTGCTATCCCACAGGGGATGGTCCATACAGATACGCAGTATTTT. The chain recombines TRBV20-1 with TRBJ2-3; 7 bases agree with TRBD1. The CDR3 runs to 16 residues. The V segment lost 4 bases and the J segment 3 bases; nucleotides outside the gene matches: 13. From germline, CDR1 is DFQATT and CDR2 SNEGSKA (reference sequence).